The 12 T cell receptor beta chains below come from one sample, sequenced in a study of CD8 T cells in Susac syndrome. The RNA, roughly 0.45 to 1 ug, was put through reverse transcription using random hexamers. TCRdb ran MiXCR on the immunoSEQ multiplex PCR reads and lists one entry per CDR3 protein. The sample consists of hundreds of thousands of distinct CDR3 sequences, 93% of them appearing once. What was sequenced was CD4+ T cells from PBMCs. These receptors all stem from a human donor with multiple sclerosis.

The chain carries TRBV6-5 and TRBJ1-2, with TRBD1 identical over 7 bases. V was clipped by 4 bases and J by 13 bases; unmatched bases: 15. The CDR3 loop spans 14 amino acids. CDR1 and CDR2 from the germline V gene are MNHEY and SVGAGI. CDR3 in amino acids: CASSSPRTGEDGTF. CDR3 in DNA: TGTGCCAGCAGTTCGCCTCGCACAGGGGAAGATGGCACCTTC.

This clonotype was counted once. The genes are TRBV20-1 and TRBJ1-5; D remains ambiguous. CDR1 and CDR2 from the germline V gene are DFQATT and SNEGSKA (reference sequence). Trimming stripped 5 bases from V and 0 bases from J, with 8 bases between. The CDR3 is made up of 13 amino acids. CDR3 loop: CSALDGSNQPQHF. The CDR3 region has the DNA TGCAGTGCTCTGGATGGTAGCAATCAGCCCCAGCATTTT.

This clonotype was recorded once. This chain uses TRBV5-6 with TRBJ2-5; D call uncertain. CDR1 is SGHDT, CDR2 YYEEEE, per germline. The V and J ends lost 4 bases and 6 bases respectively, with 19 bases between them. This CDR3 is 15 amino acids long. CDR3 region: CASSPLPGFVKTQYF. The DNA of the CDR3 is TGTGCCAGCAGCCCCCTCCCAGGCTTCGTAAAGACCCAGTACTTC.

This clonotype is a singleton in its sample. The V call is TRBV3-1, the J call TRBJ2-1, with D uncertain. The CDR3 runs 12 residues. Germline CDR1 and CDR2: LGHDT and YNNKEL (reference sequence). V lost 0 bases and J 11 bases, leaving 8 bases between the germline ends. CDR3 DNA sequence: TGTGCCAGCAGCCAAGACTGGGCCCAGCAGTTCTTC. Translation gives CASSQDWAQQFF.

The rearrangement uses TRBV7-9 and TRBJ2-5; 7 bases agree with TRBD1. The CDR3 runs 13 residues. CDR1 SEHNR and CDR2 FQNEAQ come from the germline V gene (reference sequence). Trimming took 4 bases from V and 6 from J; bases not matched to a gene: 5. DNA for the CDR3: TGTGCCAGCAGCTCCCGACAGGGAAAGACCCAGTACTTC. Its translation is CASSSRQGKTQYF.

CDR3 region: CSASPFIGTLAYEQYF. Here the CDR3 DNA reads TGCAGTGCTAGTCCCTTTATTGGGACACTCGCATACGAGCAGTACTTC. The V gene is TRBV20-1, the J gene TRBJ2-7; maybe TRBD1 (6 bases). CDR1 and CDR2 (germline): DFQATT, SNEGSKA (reference sequence). This CDR3 has 16 amino acids. Trimming left V 3 bases short and J 4 bases short, with 22 bases between.

The V gene is TRBV6-2 or TRBV6-3, the J gene TRBJ2-2; no reliable D call. CDR1 and CDR2 (germline): MNHEY, SVGEGT. The CDR3 length is 16 residues. Trimming took 7 bases from V and 0 from J, leaving 15 bases between them. CDR3 protein: CASTKPTRSNTGELFF. The CDR3 region has the DNA TGTGCCAGCACTAAACCGACGCGGTCGAACACCGGGGAGCTGTTTTTT.

The chain joins TRBV6-6 to TRBJ1-1; D gene ambiguous. V dropped 0 bases and J dropped 4 bases, with 15 bases sitting between them. The V gene's germline CDR1 is MNHNY and CDR2 SVGAGI (reference sequence). There are 16 residues in the CDR3. The CDR3 loop is CASSYSYRTSGTEAFF. DNA for the CDR3: TGTGCCAGCAGTTACTCGTATCGCACCTCGGGCACTGAAGCTTTCTTT.

The chain links TRBV12-3 or TRBV12-4 to TRBJ1-2; D call uncertain. V lost 4 bases and J lost 4, with 7 bases in between. The CDR3 loop spans 12 amino acids. The CDR3 bases are TGTGCCAGCAGTTCACTAGCCTATGGCTACACCTTC. This gives the protein CASSSLAYGYTF.

V gene TRBV3-1 combines with J gene TRBJ2-1, with a tentative D call TRBD2 (6 bases). Germline V gives CDR1 LGHDT, CDR2 YNNKEL (reference sequence). This CDR3 is 15 amino acids long. V shed 0 bases and J shed 6 bases, with 12 bases lying between them. DNA of the CDR3: TGTGCCAGCAGCCAAGATAACGCGGGAACCAATGAGCAGTTCTTC. It codes for CASSQDNAGTNEQFF.

DNA for the CDR3: TGCGCCAGCAGCTCGAGCGGGGGCCACACCGGGGAGCTGTTTTTT. Translation: CASSSSGGHTGELFF. This chain links TRBV5-1 with TRBJ2-2, with 8 bases matching TRBD2. Trimming removed 3 bases from V and 3 bases from J; junction bases left unmatched: 4. Germline CDR1 is SGHRS and CDR2 is YFSETQ. This CDR3 has 15 amino acids.

The gene calls are TRBV25-1 and TRBJ1-2; D is undetermined. Deletions cut 3 bases from V and 6 bases from J, with 11 bases between. Germline CDR1 is MGHDK and CDR2 is SYGVNS. This CDR3 is built from 13 residues. The DNA of the CDR3 is TGTGCCAGCAGTGATTATTTTGGGGATGGCTACACCTTC. It encodes CASSDYFGDGYTF.